This TCR beta chain derives from a study of vaccination effects on CD4 cells after COVID-19. Study-wide context: Participants got two doses of BNT162b2 or mRNA-1273 vaccine.

Sequenced by immunoSEQ multiplex PCR; TCRdb stores in-frame clones only, minus some. Of around 71,000 clones in the sample, around three quarters were seen once. Study results and caveats: In the late period after vaccination, infection- and vaccine-induced clones contracted markedly. The study got few convalescent patients and did not collect any early post-infection timepoints.

Ahead of sequencing, the ViraFEST assay grew antigen-specific CD4+ T cells using viral peptide pools. Cultured cells yielded isolated CD4+ T cells after less than 11 days. People in the vaccine group had not been infected with SARS-CoV-2 before, and their nucleocapsid antibodies were negative. Cultures used fewer than 2.5 million PBMC per well, around 9 IU/ml IL-2 and roughly 10 ug/ml peptides. The junction had 4 bases not matched to a gene; V was cut back by 3 bases and J by 8 bases. This CDR3 comprises 13 residues. Germline V lookup: CDR1 SGHTS, CDR2 YDEGEE. Concerning this clone: Its target is not known.

The sample in question was CD4+ T cells from PBMCs cultured with HCoV-OC43 spike peptides, obtained before COVID-19 vaccination. Subset defined: HCoV-OC43 spike overlapping peptide pool stimulation. The rearrangement links TRBV5-8 to TRBJ1-2, with TRBD1 matching 10 bases. The source is a human donor who received a COVID-19 vaccine. The CDR3 DNA reads as TGTGCCAGCAGCTCAGGACAGGGGGAGGGCTACACCTTC. Protein product: CASSSGQGEGYTF.